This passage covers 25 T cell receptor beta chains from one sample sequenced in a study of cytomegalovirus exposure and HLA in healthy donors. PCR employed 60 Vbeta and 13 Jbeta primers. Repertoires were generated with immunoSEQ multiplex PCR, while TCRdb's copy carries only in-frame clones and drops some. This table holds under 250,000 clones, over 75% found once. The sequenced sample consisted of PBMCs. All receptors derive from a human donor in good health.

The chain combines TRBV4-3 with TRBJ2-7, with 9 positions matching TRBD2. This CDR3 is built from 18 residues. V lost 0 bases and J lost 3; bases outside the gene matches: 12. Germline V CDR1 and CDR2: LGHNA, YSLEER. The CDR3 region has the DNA TGCGCCAGCAGCCAAGACCTAGTAGCGGGAGCTCGAAACTACGAGCAGTACTTC. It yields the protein CASSQDLVAGARNYEQYF.

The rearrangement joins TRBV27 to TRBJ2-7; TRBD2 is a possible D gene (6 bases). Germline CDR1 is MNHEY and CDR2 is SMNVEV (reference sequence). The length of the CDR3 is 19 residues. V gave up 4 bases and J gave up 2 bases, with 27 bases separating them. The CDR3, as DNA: TGTGCCAGCAGTTCCCGGGGTGGTAGCGGATTCCGAGCCCCCTACGAGCAGTACTTC. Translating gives CASSSRGGSGFRAPYEQYF.

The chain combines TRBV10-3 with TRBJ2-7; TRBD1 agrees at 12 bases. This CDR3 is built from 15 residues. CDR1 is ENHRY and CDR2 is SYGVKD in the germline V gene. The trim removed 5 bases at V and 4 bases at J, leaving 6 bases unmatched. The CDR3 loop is CAISPGTGGGYEQYF. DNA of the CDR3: TGTGCCATCAGTCCCGGGACAGGGGGCGGGTACGAGCAGTACTTC.

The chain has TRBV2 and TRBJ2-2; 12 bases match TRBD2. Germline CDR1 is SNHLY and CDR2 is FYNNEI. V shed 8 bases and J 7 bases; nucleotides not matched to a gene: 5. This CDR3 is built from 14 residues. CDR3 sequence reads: CASRLAGEGGELFF. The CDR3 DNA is TGTGCCAGCCGACTAGCGGGAGAGGGCGGGGAGCTGTTTTTT. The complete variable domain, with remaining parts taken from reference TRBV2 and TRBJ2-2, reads EPEVTQTPSHQVTQMGQEVILRCVPISNHLYFYWYRQILGQKVEFLVSFYNNEISEKSEIFDDQFSVERPDGSNFTLKIRSTKLEDSAMYFCASRLAGEGGELFFGEGSRLTVL.

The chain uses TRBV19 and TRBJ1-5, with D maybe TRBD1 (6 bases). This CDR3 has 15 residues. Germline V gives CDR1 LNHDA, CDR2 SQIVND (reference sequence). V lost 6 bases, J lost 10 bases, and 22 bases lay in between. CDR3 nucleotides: TGTGCCAGTAGAGACGTTACAGGGAATGCAGTACCCCAGCATTTT. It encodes CASRDVTGNAVPQHF.

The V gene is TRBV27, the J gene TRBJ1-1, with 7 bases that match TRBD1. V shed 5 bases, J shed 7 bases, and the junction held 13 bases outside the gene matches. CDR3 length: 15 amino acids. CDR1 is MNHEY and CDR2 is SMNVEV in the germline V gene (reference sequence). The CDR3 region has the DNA TGTGCCAGCAGTCCTCACAGGGGAAGTAGAGTTGAAGCTTTCTTT. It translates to CASSPHRGSRVEAFF.

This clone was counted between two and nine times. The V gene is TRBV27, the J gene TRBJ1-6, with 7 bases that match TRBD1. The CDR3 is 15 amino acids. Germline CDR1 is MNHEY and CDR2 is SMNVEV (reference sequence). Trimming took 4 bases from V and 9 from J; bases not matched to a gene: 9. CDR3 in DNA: TGTGCCAGCAGTTCTGGGACAGAAGGCGTTTCACCCCTCCACTTT. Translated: CASSSGTEGVSPLHF.

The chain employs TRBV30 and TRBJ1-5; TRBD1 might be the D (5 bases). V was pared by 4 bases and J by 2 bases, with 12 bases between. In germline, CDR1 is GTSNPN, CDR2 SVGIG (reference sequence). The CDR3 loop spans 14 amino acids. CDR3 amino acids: CAWTPGGGNQPQHF. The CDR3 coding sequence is TGTGCCTGGACTCCGGGGGGAGGCAATCAGCCCCAGCATTTT.

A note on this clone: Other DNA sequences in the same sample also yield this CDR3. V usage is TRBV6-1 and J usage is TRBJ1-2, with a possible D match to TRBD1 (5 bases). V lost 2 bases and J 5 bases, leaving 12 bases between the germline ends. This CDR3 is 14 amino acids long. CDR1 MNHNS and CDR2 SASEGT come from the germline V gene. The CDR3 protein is CASSEQGAGYGYTF. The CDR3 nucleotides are TGTGCCAGCAGTGAACAGGGTGCAGGATATGGCTACACCTTC.

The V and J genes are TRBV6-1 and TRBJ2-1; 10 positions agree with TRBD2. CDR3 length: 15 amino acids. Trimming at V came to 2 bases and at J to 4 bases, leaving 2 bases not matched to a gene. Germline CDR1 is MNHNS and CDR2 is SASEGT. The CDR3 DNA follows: TGTGCCAGCAGTGAAAGGACTAGCGGATACAATGAGCAGTTCTTC. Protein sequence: CASSERTSGYNEQFF.

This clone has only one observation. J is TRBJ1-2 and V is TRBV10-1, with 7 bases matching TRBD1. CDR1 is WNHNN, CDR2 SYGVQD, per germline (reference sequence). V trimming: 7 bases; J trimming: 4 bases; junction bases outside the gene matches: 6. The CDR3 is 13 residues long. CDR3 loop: CASMGGQLYGYTF. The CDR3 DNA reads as TGCGCCAGCATGGGGGGACAGCTCTATGGCTACACCTTC.

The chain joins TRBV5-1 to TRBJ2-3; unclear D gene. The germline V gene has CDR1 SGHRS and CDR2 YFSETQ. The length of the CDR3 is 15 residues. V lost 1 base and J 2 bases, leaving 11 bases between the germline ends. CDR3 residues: CASSLLPEDTDTQYF. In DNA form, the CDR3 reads TGCGCCAGCAGCTTGTTGCCAGAAGACACAGATACGCAGTATTTT.

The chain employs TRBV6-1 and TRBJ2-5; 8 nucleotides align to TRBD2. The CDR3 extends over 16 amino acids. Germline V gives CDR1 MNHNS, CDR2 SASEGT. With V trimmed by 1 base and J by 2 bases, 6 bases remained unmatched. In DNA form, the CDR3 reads TGTGCCAGCAGTGAAGGGATGGCGGGAGGACAAGAGACCCAGTACTTC. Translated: CASSEGMAGGQETQYF.

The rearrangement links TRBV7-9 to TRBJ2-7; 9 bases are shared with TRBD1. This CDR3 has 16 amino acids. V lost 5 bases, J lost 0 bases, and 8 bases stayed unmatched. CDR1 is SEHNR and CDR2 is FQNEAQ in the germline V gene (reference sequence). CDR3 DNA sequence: TGTGCCAGCAGCCTCCAGGACAGGGGACCCTCCTACGAGCAGTACTTC. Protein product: CASSLQDRGPSYEQYF.

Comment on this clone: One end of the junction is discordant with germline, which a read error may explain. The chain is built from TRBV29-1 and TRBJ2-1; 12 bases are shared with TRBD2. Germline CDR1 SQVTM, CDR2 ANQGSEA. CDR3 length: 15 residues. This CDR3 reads CSGTSGARPDNEQFF. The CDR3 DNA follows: TGCAGCGGGACTAGCGGGGCGAGACCGGACAATGAACAGTTCTTC.

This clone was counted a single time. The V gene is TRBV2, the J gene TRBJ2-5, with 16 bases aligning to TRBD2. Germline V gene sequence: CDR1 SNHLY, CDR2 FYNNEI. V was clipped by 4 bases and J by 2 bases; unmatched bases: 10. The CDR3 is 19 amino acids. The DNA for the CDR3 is TGTGCCAGCAGTGCCCTCCCGGGACTAGCGGGAGGGGGGCAAGAGACCCAGTACTTC. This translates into CASSALPGLAGGGQETQYF.

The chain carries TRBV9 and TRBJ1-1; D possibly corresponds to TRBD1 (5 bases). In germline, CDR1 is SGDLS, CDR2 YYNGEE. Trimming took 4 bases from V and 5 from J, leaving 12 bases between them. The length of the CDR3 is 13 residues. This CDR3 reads CASSPGWPTEAFF. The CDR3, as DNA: TGTGCCAGCAGCCCAGGGTGGCCGACTGAAGCTTTCTTT.

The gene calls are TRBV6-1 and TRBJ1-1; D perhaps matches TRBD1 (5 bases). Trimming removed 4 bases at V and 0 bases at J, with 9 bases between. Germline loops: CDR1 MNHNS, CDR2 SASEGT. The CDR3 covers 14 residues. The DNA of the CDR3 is TGTGCCAGCAGTGCACAGGTGATGAACACTGAAGCTTTCTTT. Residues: CASSAQVMNTEAFF.

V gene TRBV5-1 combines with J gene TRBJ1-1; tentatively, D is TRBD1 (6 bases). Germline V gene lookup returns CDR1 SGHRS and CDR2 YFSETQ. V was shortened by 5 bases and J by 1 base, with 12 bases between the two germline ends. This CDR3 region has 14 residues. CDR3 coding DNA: TGCGCCAGCAGGTTTACAGGGTCGAACACTGAAGCTTTCTTT. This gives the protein CASRFTGSNTEAFF.

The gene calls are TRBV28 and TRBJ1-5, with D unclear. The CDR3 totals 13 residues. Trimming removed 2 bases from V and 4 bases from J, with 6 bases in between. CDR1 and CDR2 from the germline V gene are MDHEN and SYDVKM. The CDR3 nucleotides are TGTGCCAGCAGTTTACTCAGAAATCAGCCCCAGCATTTT. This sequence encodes CASSLLRNQPQHF.

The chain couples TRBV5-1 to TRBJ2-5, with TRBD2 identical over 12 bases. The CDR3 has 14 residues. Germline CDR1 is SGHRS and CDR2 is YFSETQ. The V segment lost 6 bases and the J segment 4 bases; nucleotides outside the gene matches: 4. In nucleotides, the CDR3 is TGCGCCAGCAACACGGGACTAGCGGGAGAGACCCAGTACTTC. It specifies CASNTGLAGETQYF. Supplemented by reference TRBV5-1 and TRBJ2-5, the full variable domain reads KAGVTQTPRYLIKTRGQQVTLSCSPISGHRSVSWYQQTPGQGLQFLFEYFSETQRNKGNFPGRFSGRQFSNSRSEMNVSTLELGDSALYLCASNTGLAGETQYFGPGTRLLVL.

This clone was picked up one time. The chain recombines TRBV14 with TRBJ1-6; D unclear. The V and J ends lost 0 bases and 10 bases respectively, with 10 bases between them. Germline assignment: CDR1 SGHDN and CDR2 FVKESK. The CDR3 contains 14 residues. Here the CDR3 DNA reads TGTGCCAGCAGCCAAGAACACATTGCCTCACCCCTCCACTTT. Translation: CASSQEHIASPLHF.

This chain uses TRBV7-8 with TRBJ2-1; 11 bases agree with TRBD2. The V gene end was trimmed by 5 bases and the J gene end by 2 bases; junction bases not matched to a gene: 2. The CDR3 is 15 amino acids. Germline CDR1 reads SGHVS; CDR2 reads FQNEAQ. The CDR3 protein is CASSLLAGAYNEQFF. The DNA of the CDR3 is TGTGCCAGCAGCCTACTAGCGGGAGCCTACAATGAGCAGTTCTTC.

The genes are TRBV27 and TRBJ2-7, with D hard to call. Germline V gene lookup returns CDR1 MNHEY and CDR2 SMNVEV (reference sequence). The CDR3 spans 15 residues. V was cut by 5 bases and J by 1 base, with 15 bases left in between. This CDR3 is CASSKIDSGSYEQYF. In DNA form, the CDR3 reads TGTGCCAGCAGTAAAATTGACTCCGGGTCCTACGAGCAGTACTTC.

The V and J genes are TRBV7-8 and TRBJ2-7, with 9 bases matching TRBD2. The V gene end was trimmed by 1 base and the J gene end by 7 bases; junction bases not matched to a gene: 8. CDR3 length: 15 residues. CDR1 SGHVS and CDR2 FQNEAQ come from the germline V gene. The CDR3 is CASSLGLAGVGEQYF. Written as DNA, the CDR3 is TGTGCCAGCAGCTTAGGTTTAGCGGGAGTTGGAGAGCAGTACTTC.